These 5 T cell receptor beta chains came from one sample sequenced in a study of cytomegalovirus exposure and HLA in healthy donors. 13 Jbeta primers and 60 Vbeta primers were used for the PCR. Profiling relied on immunoSEQ multiplex PCR, and the TCRdb table lists in-frame clones only, not all of them. The sample table includes about 140,000 clones. Sequencing was carried out using PBMCs. These receptors all stem from a woman aged 18-30 years in good health and CMV-seronegative.

The chain has TRBV7-9 and TRBJ2-3; TRBD1 aligns across 12 bases. V was clipped by 4 bases and J by 2 bases; unmatched bases: 4. The CDR3 loop spans 16 amino acids. Germline CDR1 SEHNR, CDR2 FQNEAQ (reference sequence). The CDR3 reads CASSSGQGANTDTQYF. CDR3 sequence (DNA): TGTGCCAGCAGCTCGGGACAGGGGGCAAACACAGATACGCAGTATTTT.

The chain has TRBV7-8 and TRBJ1-1; no clear D. The CDR3 runs 13 residues. Deletions cut 3 bases from V and 1 base from J, with 6 bases between. Germline-derived CDR1 and CDR2 are SGHVS and FQNEAQ. CDR3 DNA sequence: TGTGCCAGCAGCTTTGCAGAGAACACTGAAGCTTTCTTT. Protein product: CASSFAENTEAFF.

The chain joins TRBV27 to TRBJ2-1, with 15 bases fitting TRBD2. The CDR3 covers 19 residues. The V and J ends lost 2 bases and 9 bases, in that order; junction bases with no gene match: 14. Germline CDR1 reads MNHEY; CDR2 reads SMNVEV (reference sequence). The CDR3 reads CASSLLLPGRTSGRGEQFF. CDR3 coding DNA: TGTGCCAGCAGTTTACTTCTCCCCGGGCGGACTAGCGGGAGGGGTGAGCAGTTCTTC.

V usage is TRBV4-3 and J usage is TRBJ2-1; 11 bases are a match to TRBD2. The germline gives CDR1 LGHNA, CDR2 YSLEER. The ends lost 1 base at V and 2 bases at J; junction bases unmatched: 1. There are 16 residues in the CDR3. The CDR3, as DNA: TGCGCCAGCAGCCAAGGACTAGCGGGGACCTACAATGAGCAGTTCTTC. This encodes CASSQGLAGTYNEQFF.

Here the CDR3 DNA reads TGTGCCAGCAAGACACAGGTTAATGAAAAACTGTTTTTT. It translates to CASKTQVNEKLFF. The chain joins TRBV2 to TRBJ1-4; D may be TRBD1 (5 bases). Germline V gives CDR1 SNHLY, CDR2 FYNNEI. V was shortened by 7 bases and J by 4 bases, with 10 bases between the two germline ends. CDR3 length: 13 amino acids.